One sample yielded the 10 T cell receptor beta chains listed below, sequenced in a study of cytomegalovirus exposure and HLA in healthy donors. Sequencing used immunoSEQ multiplex PCR; TCRdb keeps in-frame clones, though not all of them. Among about 120,000 clones, approximately 90% were seen once, and the ten largest hold under 2%. Sequencing was carried out using PBMCs. The receptor source for this set is a woman aged 18-30 years in good health and CMV-seronegative.

V and J are TRBV15 and TRBJ1-4, with 9 bases fitting TRBD1. Germline loops: CDR1 LNHNV, CDR2 YYDKDF (reference sequence). The CDR3 loop spans 15 amino acids. J was trimmed by 6 bases and V by 5 bases; bases with no gene match: 7. CDR3 sequence: CATSGPGQGYEKLFF. The CDR3 DNA sequence: TGTGCCACCAGCGGGCCGGGACAGGGCTATGAAAAACTGTTTTTT. The full variable domain, completed using reference TRBV15 and TRBJ1-4, is DAMVIQNPRYQVTQFGKPVTLSCSQTLNHNVMYWYQQKSSQAPKLLFHYYDKDFNNEADTPDNFQSRRPNTSFCFLDIRSPGLGDTAMYLCATSGPGQGYEKLFFGSGTQLSVL.

This clone was seen once. The chain recombines TRBV27 with TRBJ2-4; TRBD1 is a possible D gene (6 bases). The germline gives CDR1 MNHEY, CDR2 SMNVEV (reference sequence). Trimming took off 5 bases at V and 0 bases at J, with 14 bases between the two ends. This CDR3 is 16 amino acids long. The CDR3 is CASSPTGKGAKNIQYF. DNA of the CDR3: TGTGCCAGCAGTCCCACAGGGAAGGGAGCCAAAAACATTCAGTACTTC.

This clone was recorded only once. The chain combines TRBV27 with TRBJ2-3; 7 bases are shared with TRBD2. Germline CDR1 and CDR2: MNHEY and SMNVEV (reference sequence). The CDR3 has 15 amino acids. The junction had 7 bases not matched to a gene; V was cut back by 7 bases and J by 0 bases. As DNA, the CDR3 is TGTGCCAGCACTTCCCGACTAGCTAGCACAGATACGCAGTATTTT. It yields the protein CASTSRLASTDTQYF.

Ten or more counts support this clone. The V gene is TRBV25-1, the J gene TRBJ1-6; 10 nucleotides line up with TRBD1. The CDR3 runs 14 residues. Germline V gene data show CDR1 as MGHDK and CDR2 as SYGVNS. V lost 7 bases, J lost 7 bases, and 4 bases stayed unmatched. The CDR3 nucleotides read TGTGCCAGCATCGGGACAGGGGCCAATTCACCCCTCCACTTT. Translating gives CASIGTGANSPLHF.

The CDR3 bases are TGTGCCAGCAGCTTAGTTCTCAATGAGCAGTTCTTC. As protein: CASSLVLNEQFF. The rearrangement links TRBV7-2 to TRBJ2-1; the D is unclear. The CDR3 extends over 12 amino acids. Germline CDR1 SGHTA, CDR2 FQGNSA. V was cut by 1 base and J by 6 bases, with 4 bases left in between.

The V call is TRBV15, the J call TRBJ2-2; 9 bases are a match to TRBD2. CDR1 and CDR2 (germline): LNHNV, YYDKDF (reference sequence). The CDR3 sequence is 14 residues long. Losses at the gene ends were 9 bases for V and 3 bases for J; bases not matched to a gene: 5. CDR3 region: CATGAGGYTGELFF. Here the CDR3 DNA reads TGTGCCACAGGGGCGGGAGGGTACACCGGGGAGCTGTTTTTT.

J is TRBJ1-6 and V is TRBV5-4; D is unclear. The CDR3 runs 16 residues. From germline, CDR1 is SGHNT and CDR2 YYREEE (reference sequence). The V end lost 1 base, the J end lost 6 bases, and 14 bases lay between the germline ends. The CDR3 nucleotides read TGTGCCAGCAGCTTGTTGGCCACCAGACTTAATTCACCCCTCCACTTT. Translating gives CASSLLATRLNSPLHF.

This chain links TRBV10-2 with TRBJ2-7; D might be TRBD2 (6 bases). The V end was cut by 2 bases, the J end by 0 bases, with 14 bases between. The CDR3 runs to 16 residues. Germline CDR1 is WSHSY and CDR2 is SAAADI. The CDR3 region has the DNA TGCGCCAGCAGTGAGCCCGGAGGGATCTCCTCCTACGAGCAGTACTTC. Translating it yields CASSEPGGISSYEQYF.

The chain couples TRBV13 to TRBJ1-1, with D perhaps TRBD1 (6 bases). Per the germline V gene, CDR1 is PRHDT and CDR2 is FYEKMQ (reference sequence). V lost 2 bases, J lost 6 bases, and 13 bases lay in between. CDR3 length equals 14 residues. The CDR3 reads CASSLLRQEPEAFF. CDR3 nucleotides: TGTGCCAGCAGCTTATTGAGACAGGAGCCTGAAGCTTTCTTT.

This clone came up once. V is TRBV4-1 and J is TRBJ2-7; 8 positions agree with TRBD1. This CDR3 is 14 amino acids long. CDR1 MGHRA and CDR2 YSYEKL come from the germline V gene. V lost 1 base to trimming and J lost 7 bases; unmatched junction nucleotides: 6. CDR3 sequence (DNA): TGCGCCAGCAGCCAAGGGACAGGGCTGAGGGAGCAGTACTTC. Translated: CASSQGTGLREQYF.